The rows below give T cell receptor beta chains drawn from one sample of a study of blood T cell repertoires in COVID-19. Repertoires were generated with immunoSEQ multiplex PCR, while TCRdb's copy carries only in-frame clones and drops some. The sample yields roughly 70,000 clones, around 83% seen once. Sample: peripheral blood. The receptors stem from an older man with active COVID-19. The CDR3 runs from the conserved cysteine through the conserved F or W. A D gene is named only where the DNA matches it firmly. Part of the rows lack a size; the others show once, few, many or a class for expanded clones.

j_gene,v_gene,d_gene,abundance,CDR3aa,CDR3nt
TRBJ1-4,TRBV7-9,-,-,CASSPRLVNEKLFF,TGTGCCAGCAGCCCCCGACTCGTAAATGAAAAACTGTTTTTT
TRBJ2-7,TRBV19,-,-,CASRAGREQYF,TGTGCCAGTAGGGCAGGGCGCGAGCAGTACTTC
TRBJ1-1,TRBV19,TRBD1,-,CASSIDHRGIGTEAFF,TGTGCCAGTAGTATAGATCACAGGGGTATTGGGACTGAAGCTTTCTTT
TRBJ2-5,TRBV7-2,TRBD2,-,CASSGRFGASGRVRETQYF,TGTGCCAGCAGCGGGCGATTTGGGGCTAGCGGGAGGGTCCGGGAGACCCAGTACTTC
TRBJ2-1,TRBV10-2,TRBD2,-,CASSESRLAADNEQFF,TGCGCCAGCAGTGAGTCGCGACTAGCAGCCGACAATGAGCAGTTCTTC
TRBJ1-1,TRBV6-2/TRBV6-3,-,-,CASSFTHSGTLNTEAFF,TGTGCCAGCAGTTTCACTCACTCCGGGACACTGAACACTGAAGCTTTCTTT
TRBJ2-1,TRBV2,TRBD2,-,CASSVLAGTHNEQFF,TGTGCCAGCAGTGTACTAGCGGGGACCCACAATGAGCAGTTCTTC
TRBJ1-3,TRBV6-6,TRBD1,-,CASSYADRGSGNTIYF,TGTGCCAGCAGTTACGCGGACAGGGGGTCTGGAAACACCATATATTTT
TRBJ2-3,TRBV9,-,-,CASSVVGGPPDTQYF,TGTGCCAGCAGCGTAGTTGGCGGGCCCCCGGATACGCAGTATTTT
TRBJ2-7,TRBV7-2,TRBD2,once,CASSGTSGGGAYEQYF,TGTGCCAGCAGCGGGACTAGCGGAGGGGGTGCCTACGAGCAGTACTTC
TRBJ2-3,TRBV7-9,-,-,CASSLGGVWADTQYF,TGTGCCAGCAGCTTAGGCGGGGTTTGGGCAGATACGCAGTATTTT
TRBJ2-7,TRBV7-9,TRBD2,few,CASSLGLAGVYEQYF,TGTGCCAGCAGCTTAGGACTAGCGGGGGTCTACGAGCAGTACTTC
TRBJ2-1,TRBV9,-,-,CATGGPYNEQFF,TGTGCCACCGGGGGTCCCTACAATGAGCAGTTCTTC
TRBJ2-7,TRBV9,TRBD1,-,CASSPRGQPYEQYF,TGTGCCAGCAGCCCGAGGGGACAGCCCTACGAGCAGTACTTC
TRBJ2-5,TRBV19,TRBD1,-,CASSPGTGWGETQYF,TGTGCCAGTAGTCCCGGGACAGGGTGGGGGGAGACCCAGTACTTC
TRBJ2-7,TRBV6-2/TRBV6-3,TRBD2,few,CASSYLGGAYEQYF,TGTGCCAGCAGTTACCTCGGGGGGGCCTACGAGCAGTACTTC
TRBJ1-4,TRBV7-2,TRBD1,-,CASSATGGGEKLFF,TGTGCCAGCAGCGCGACAGGGGGCGGTGAAAAACTGTTTTTT
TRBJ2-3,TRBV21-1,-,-,CAPGEGGPDTQYF,TGTGCCCCCGGGGAGGGAGGTCCAGATACGCAGTATTTT
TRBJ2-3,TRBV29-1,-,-,CSVEGGDGPGDTQYF,TGCAGCGTTGAAGGGGGGGACGGCCCTGGGGATACGCAGTATTTT
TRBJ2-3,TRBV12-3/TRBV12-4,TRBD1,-,CASSFSGGTQYF,TGTGCCAGCAGTTTCTCAGGGGGTACGCAGTATTTT
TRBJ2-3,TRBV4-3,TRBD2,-,CASSQDGGGSTDTQYF,TGCGCCAGCAGCCAAGATGGGGGGGGTTCCACAGATACGCAGTATTTT
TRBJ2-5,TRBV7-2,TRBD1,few,CASSLDRGMGETQYF,TGTGCCAGCAGCTTGGACAGGGGGATGGGGGAGACCCAGTACTTC
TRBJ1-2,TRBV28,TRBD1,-,CASSPRTGSLGDTF,TGTGCCAGCAGTCCACGGACAGGGTCCCTAGGAGACACCTTC
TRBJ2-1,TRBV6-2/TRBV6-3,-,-,CASSYSLAPRDEQFF,TGTGCCAGCAGTTACTCGTTGGCCCCACGGGATGAGCAGTTCTTC
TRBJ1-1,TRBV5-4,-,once,CASSPRGGNTEAFF,TGTGCCAGCAGCCCCCGGGGGGGGAACACTGAAGCTTTCTTT
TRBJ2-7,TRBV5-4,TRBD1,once,CASSRDRATYEQYF,TGTGCCAGCAGCCGGGACAGGGCAACCTACGAGCAGTACTTC
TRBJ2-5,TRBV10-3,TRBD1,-,CAISEWGQGQETQYF,TGTGCCATCAGTGAGTGGGGACAGGGACAAGAGACCCAGTACTTC
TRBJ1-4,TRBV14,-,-,CASSQGQTRTGAGEKLFF,TGTGCCAGCAGCCAAGGCCAAACCCGGACTGGGGCGGGGGAAAAACTGTTTTTT
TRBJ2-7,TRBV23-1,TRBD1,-,CASSPGGAKAGQGCEQYF,TGCGCCAGCAGCCCAGGGGGCGCAAAAGCGGGACAGGGGTGCGAGCAGTACTTC
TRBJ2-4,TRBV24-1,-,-,CATSDPLRGLGNIQYF,TGTGCCACCAGTGATCCGCTTCGCGGCCTGGGAAACATTCAGTACTTC
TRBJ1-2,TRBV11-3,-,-,CASSLGVQATSNYGYTF,TGTGCCAGCAGCTTAGGGGTACAGGCGACTTCAAACTATGGCTACACCTTC
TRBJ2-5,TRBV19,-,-,CASSMGVPPKGETQYF,TGTGCCAGTAGTATGGGTGTCCCTCCCAAGGGGGAGACCCAGTACTTC
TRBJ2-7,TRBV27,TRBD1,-,CASGGQTSYEQYF,TGTGCCAGCGGGGGACAGACATCCTACGAGCAGTACTTC
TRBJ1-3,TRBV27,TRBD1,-,CASSPGQGASSGNTIYF,TGTGCCAGCAGTCCAGGACAGGGGGCGTCTTCTGGAAACACCATATATTTT
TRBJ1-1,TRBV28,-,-,CASSLRAGDLNTEAFF,TGTGCCAGCAGTTTACGGGCAGGGGATCTGAACACTGAAGCTTTCTTT
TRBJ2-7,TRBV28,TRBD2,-,CASSIAGGRSYEQYF,TGTGCCAGCAGCATAGCGGGAGGGCGTTCCTACGAGCAGTACTTC
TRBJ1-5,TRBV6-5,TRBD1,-,CASTAGQVNQPQHF,TGTGCCAGCACCGCGGGACAGGTCAATCAGCCCCAGCATTTT
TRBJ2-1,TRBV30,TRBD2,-,CAWSVGLAGTNEQFF,TGTGCCTGGAGTGTAGGGCTAGCGGGAACCAATGAGCAGTTCTTC
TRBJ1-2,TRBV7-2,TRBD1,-,CASSHRQGWGGYTF,TGTGCCAGCAGCCACCGACAGGGCTGGGGTGGCTACACCTTC
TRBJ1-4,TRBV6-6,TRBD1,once,CASSYSAGGNEKLFF,TGTGCCAGCAGTTACTCGGCAGGGGGCAATGAAAAACTGTTTTTT
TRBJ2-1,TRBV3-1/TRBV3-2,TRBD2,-,CASSQDGAPWGGRVLYNEQFF,TGTGCCAGCAGCCAAGATGGGGCGCCCTGGGGCGGGAGGGTCCTCTACAATGAGCAGTTCTTC
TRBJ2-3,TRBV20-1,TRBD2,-,CSASWASGRAGQYF,TGCAGTGCTAGTTGGGCTAGCGGGAGGGCGGGGCAGTATTTT
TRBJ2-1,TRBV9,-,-,CASSVGGASYNEQFF,TGTGCCAGCAGCGTAGGGGGAGCCTCCTACAATGAGCAGTTCTTC
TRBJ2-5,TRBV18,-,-,CASSSQTNPTTQYF,TGTGCCAGCTCATCCCAGACAAACCCTACTACCCAGTACTTC
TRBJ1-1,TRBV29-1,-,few,CSVVYLSAFF,TGCAGCGTTGTGTACCTGAGTGCTTTCTTT
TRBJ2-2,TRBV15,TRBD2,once,CATTAGFGLGTGELFF,TGTGCCACCACAGCGGGGTTTGGGTTGGGCACCGGGGAGCTGTTTTTT
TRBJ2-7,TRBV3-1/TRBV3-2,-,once,CASSPSAQGLGGQYF,TGTGCCAGCAGCCCCTCGGCGCAGGGGCTAGGTGGGCAGTACTTC
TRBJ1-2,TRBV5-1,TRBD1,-,CASSLVAGGASHGYTF,TGCGCCAGCAGCTTGGTGGCAGGGGGCGCCTCCCATGGCTACACCTTC
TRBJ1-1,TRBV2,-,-,CASSDREGTEAFF,TGTGCCAGCAGTGACAGGGAGGGCACTGAAGCTTTCTTT
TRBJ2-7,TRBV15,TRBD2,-,CATGGGVAGVREQYF,TGTGCCACCGGCGGGGGGGTAGCGGGAGTGCGGGAGCAGTACTTC
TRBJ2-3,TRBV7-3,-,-,CASSLNGAGAGTDTQYF,TGTGCCAGCAGCTTAAATGGGGCGGGGGCCGGCACAGATACGCAGTATTTT
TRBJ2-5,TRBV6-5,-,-,CASRTGTQETQYF,TGTGCCAGCCGTACCGGGACTCAAGAGACCCAGTACTTC
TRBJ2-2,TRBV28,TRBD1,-,CASSFWPRGTGELFF,TGTGCCAGCAGTTTCTGGCCCAGGGGGACCGGGGAGCTGTTTTTT
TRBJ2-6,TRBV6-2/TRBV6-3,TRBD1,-,CASSPRQGVPSGANVLTF,TGTGCCAGCAGTCCCCGACAGGGGGTCCCCTCTGGGGCCAACGTCCTGACTTTC
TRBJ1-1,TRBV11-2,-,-,CASSLSGSVAFF,TGTGCCAGCAGCTTATCGGGGTCGGTTGCTTTCTTT
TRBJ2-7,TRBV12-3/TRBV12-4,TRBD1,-,CASSRDRAYEQYF,TGTGCCAGCAGCCGGGACAGGGCGTACGAGCAGTACTTC
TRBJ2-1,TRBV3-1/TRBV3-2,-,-,CASSPGWEQFF,TGTGCCAGCAGCCCGGGGTGGGAGCAGTTCTTC
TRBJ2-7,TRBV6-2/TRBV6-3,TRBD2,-,CASSTDTRLAGSTYEQYF,TGTGCCAGCAGCACCGACACCCGACTAGCGGGATCCACCTACGAGCAGTACTTC